The 6 T cell receptor beta chains listed next were all sequenced from one sample in a study of response to subunit inactivated influenza vaccine. TCRdb re-analysed the RT-PCR reads in MiXCR, keeping a single row per CDR3 protein. The sample contains 550,000 to 800,000 distinct CDR3 sequences, 15% to 18% of which appear only once. The sequences come from PBMCs from blood, collected 11 to 12 days after vaccination. All receptors come from a man over 45 who received an inactivated influenza vaccine.

This clonotype showed up just a few times. The chain is built from TRBV28 and TRBJ1-5, with D possibly being TRBD1 (5 bases). Looked up from germline, CDR1 is MDHEN and CDR2 is SYDVKM. Trimming took 6 bases from V and 7 from J, leaving 19 bases between them. This CDR3 has 15 residues. The CDR3 loop reads CASRRRGTGGQPQHF. The CDR3 DNA follows: TGTGCCAGCAGGCGTAGGGGTACTGGGGGGCAGCCCCAGCATTTT.

A few counts support this clonotype. The V gene is TRBV6-2 or TRBV6-3, the J gene TRBJ2-7, with TRBD1 as a possible D gene (5 bases). From germline, CDR1 is MNHEY and CDR2 SVGEGT. The V and J ends lost 5 bases and 2 bases respectively, with 10 bases between them. The length of the CDR3 is 13 residues. DNA for the CDR3: TGTGCCAGCAGTAGACAGAGAGCCTACGAGCAGTACTTC. This sequence encodes CASSRQRAYEQYF.

The chain uses TRBV5-1 and TRBJ1-6; the D gene is possibly TRBD1 (6 bases). The V gene lost 3 bases and the J gene lost 7 bases, with 17 bases spanning the gap. Looked up from germline, CDR1 is SGHRS and CDR2 is YFSETQ. This CDR3 is built from 16 residues. The CDR3 protein is CASSSSPGAANSPLHF. CDR3 DNA sequence: TGCGCCAGCAGCTCTTCCCCAGGGGCGGCCAATTCACCCCTCCACTTT.

In its sample, this clonotype was seen many times. The CDR3 DNA follows: TGCAGTGCTAGAGATTCTAGCGGGATGAGGTACGAGCAGTACTTC. Its translation: CSARDSSGMRYEQYF. The gene calls are TRBV20-1 and TRBJ2-7, with 9 nucleotides matching TRBD2. After removal of 0 bases from V and 4 bases from J, the junction contained 7 bases not matched to a gene. The CDR3 spans 15 residues. Per germline, CDR1 DFQATT and CDR2 SNEGSKA (reference sequence).

The chain combines TRBV10-3 with TRBJ2-7, with 9 positions matching TRBD2. The CDR3 sequence is 13 residues long. The V and J ends lost 6 bases and 6 bases, in that order; junction bases with no gene match: 6. The germline V gene has CDR1 ENHRY and CDR2 SYGVKD. The CDR3 nucleotides are TGTGCCATCAGGGACGGGACTAGCAGCGAGCAGTACTTC. Translation: CAIRDGTSSEQYF.

This sequence joins TRBV4-3 and TRBJ1-1; possible D gene TRBD1, 5 bases. V was shortened by 1 base and J by 8 bases, with 20 bases between the two germline ends. The CDR3 extends over 16 amino acids. Germline CDR1 LGHNA, CDR2 YSLEER. The CDR3 coding sequence is TGCGCCAGCAGCCAAGGGGAAGGGCCGCGGAACAGGGAAGCTTTCTTT. Translating gives CASSQGEGPRNREAFF.